This is a list of T cell receptor beta chains from one sample in a study of blood T cell repertoires in COVID-19. Generated by immunoSEQ multiplex PCR, the TCRdb table keeps only in-frame clones and is missing some. Counted here are 200,000 or so clones, around 75% occurring once; the ten biggest clones make up approximately 5%. What was sequenced was peripheral blood. Source of these receptors: a human donor in a cohort sampled during active COVID-19. The CDR3 runs from the conserved cysteine through the conserved F or W. D genes are given only for firm matches. Clone size is given for some rows only: seen once, a few or many times, or a class if the clone is expanded.

>.|TRBV2|TRBD1|TRBJ2-7
TGTGCCAGCAGTGAAGGGGGACAGGGGGGTGCCTACGAGCAGTACTTC
CASSEGGQGGAYEQYF
>.|TRBV19|TRBD1|TRBJ1-2
TGTGCCAGTAGTATGAGGGGACAGAACACCAACTATGGCTACACCTTC
CASSMRGQNTNYGYTF
>.|TRBV2|.|TRBJ1-2
TGTGCCAGCAGTGATCAGGGGCTAAAGGATGGCTACACCTTC
CASSDQGLKDGYTF
>.|TRBV7-2|.|TRBJ1-5
TGTGCCAGCAGCCCCCGGGCAGGGGAACAGCCCCAGCATTTT
CASSPRAGEQPQHF
>once|TRBV7-2|TRBD1|TRBJ1-2
TGTGCCAGCAGCTTATATGGGGACAGGGGGCGAGGTGGAAAAGGCTACACCTTC
CASSLYGDRGRGGKGYTF
>.|TRBV30|.|TRBJ2-2
TGTGCCTCCCCCGGGGAAAAGAACACCGGGGAGCTGTTTTTT
CASPGEKNTGELFF
>.|TRBV27|TRBD2|TRBJ2-7
TGTGCCAGCAGTCCGGGACTAGCGGGAGACGAGCAGTACTTC
CASSPGLAGDEQYF
>.|TRBV20-1|.|TRBJ2-7
TGCAGTGCTAGTCGGGATTACTACGAGCAGTACTTC
CSASRDYYEQYF
>.|TRBV7-2|.|TRBJ2-1
TGTGCCAGCAGCTTATCCAACTACAATGAGCAGTTCTTC
CASSLSNYNEQFF
>.|TRBV6-5|TRBD1|TRBJ1-3
TGTGCCAGCAGTACGACAGGGGGTACTGGAAACACCATATATTTT
CASSTTGGTGNTIYF
>.|TRBV5-1|TRBD2|TRBJ2-2
TGCGCCAGCAGCTTGGCCGCTAGCGGGAGGGCCCGTGGCACCGGGGAGCTGTTTTTT
CASSLAASGRARGTGELFF
>few|TRBV5-4|.|TRBJ1-1
TGTGCCAGCAGCTTGGATTTGGGGCGACGGGCTTTCTTT
CASSLDLGRRAFF
>.|TRBV27|TRBD2|TRBJ2-3
TGTGCCAGCAGTCCCCTGACTAGCGGAGGGGTAGATACGCAGTATTTT
CASSPLTSGGVDTQYF
>once|TRBV3-1/TRBV3-2|.|TRBJ1-5
TGTGCCAGCAGCCACGGGGGTAATCAGCCCCAGCATTTT
CASSHGGNQPQHF
>.|TRBV28|.|TRBJ1-6
TGTGCCAGCAGTATCGTGAGTTCACCCCTCCACTTT
CASSIVSSPLHF
>.|TRBV18|TRBD2|TRBJ2-7
TGTGCCAGCTCCGGGACTAGATCCTACGAGCAGTACTTC
CASSGTRSYEQYF
>.|TRBV7-9|TRBD1|TRBJ1-3
TGTGCCAGCAGTTCTCGACAGGGGGTCTCTGGAAACACCATATATTTT
CASSSRQGVSGNTIYF
>once|TRBV6-2/TRBV6-3|TRBD2|TRBJ2-3
TGTGCCAGCAGCCGGACTAGCGGGAGACCCGATACAGATACGCAGTATTTT
CASSRTSGRPDTDTQYF
>few|TRBV6-2/TRBV6-3|TRBD1|TRBJ1-5
TGTGCCAGCAGTTACCTTAAAGGGACAGGGAATCAGCCCCAGCATTTT
CASSYLKGTGNQPQHF
>.|TRBV5-1|TRBD1|TRBJ2-7
TGCGCCAGCAGCTTGGCCGACAGGGACCACGAGCAGTACTTC
CASSLADRDHEQYF
>few|TRBV25-1|TRBD1|TRBJ2-7
TGTGCCAGCAGTGACTCCTTCGGACAGGGGAAGTACTACGAGCAGTACTTC
CASSDSFGQGKYYEQYF
>.|TRBV7-2|.|TRBJ2-7
TGTGCCAGCAGCGCCCCGGGTTTAGGCGAGCAGTACTTC
CASSAPGLGEQYF
>.|TRBV5-1|TRBD1|TRBJ1-5
TGCGCCAGCAGCTTGGAGGGGACAGGGGGCGGTAATCAGCCCCAGCATTTT
CASSLEGTGGGNQPQHF
>once|TRBV29-1|TRBD1|TRBJ2-5
TGCAGCGTGATAGTGGGGACAGGTAAAGAGACCCAGTACTTC
CSVIVGTGKETQYF
>.|TRBV24-1|TRBD1|TRBJ2-1
TGTGCCACCTCCCGGAGACAGGGGATATTAGATGAGCAGTTCTTC
CATSRRQGILDEQFF
>.|TRBV28|.|TRBJ2-5
TGTGCCAGCAGTCCAAAAGAGACCCAGTACTTC
CASSPKETQYF
>.|TRBV27|TRBD1|TRBJ2-7
TGTGCCAGCAGTTCCCAGCGAGGACAGGGTAGCCCCCGAGAGCAGTACTTC
CASSSQRGQGSPREQYF
>once|TRBV5-1|.|TRBJ2-7
TGCGCCAGCAGCCCGGACAAGAACCCCTACGAGCAGTACTTC
CASSPDKNPYEQYF
>.|TRBV7-2|.|TRBJ2-7
TGTGCCAGCAGCTGGGGGGAGCTATCCTACGAGCAGTACTTC
CASSWGELSYEQYF
>.|TRBV19|TRBD1|TRBJ1-4
TGTGCCAGTAGTCCCGGGACAGGGAATGAAAAACTGTTTTTT
CASSPGTGNEKLFF
>.|TRBV7-2|.|TRBJ2-3
TGTGCCAGCAGCTTAAATGGCGGTGATACGCAGTATTTT
CASSLNGGDTQYF
>few|TRBV7-9|.|TRBJ1-2
TGTGCCAGCAGCTTAGTGCGAGCAGGGCCTAACTATGGCTACACCTTC
CASSLVRAGPNYGYTF
>.|TRBV19|.|TRBJ2-2
TGTGCCAGTAGCCGGGTCATAGCTTACACCGGGGAGCTGTTTTTT
CASSRVIAYTGELFF
>.|TRBV11-1|.|TRBJ2-7
TGTGCCAGCAGCTTTTTCGGGACTCCTTACGAGCAGTACTTC
CASSFFGTPYEQYF
>.|TRBV30|.|TRBJ1-4
TGTGCCTGGAGTAAGCAGGGGAATGAAAAACTGTTTTTT
CAWSKQGNEKLFF
>.|TRBV9|TRBD1|TRBJ1-6
TGTGCCAGCAGCGGGGGGGACAGAACTAATTCACCCCTCCACTTT
CASSGGDRTNSPLHF
>.|TRBV27|TRBD2|TRBJ2-3
TGTGCCAGCAGCTCCCATATAGCGGGAGAGTCAGATACGCAGTATTTT
CASSSHIAGESDTQYF
>.|TRBV5-5|TRBD1|TRBJ1-6
TGTGCCAGCAGCCTCCGACAGGGCGGTCTGAGTTCACCCCTCCACTTT
CASSLRQGGLSSPLHF
>.|TRBV7-9|TRBD2|TRBJ2-7
TGTGCCAGCAGCGACACCTGGACTAGCGGGAGAAAGGAGCAGTACTTC
CASSDTWTSGRKEQYF
>.|TRBV18|TRBD1|TRBJ1-2
TGTGCCAGCTCACCACCGGTTGGACAGGGCGACTATGGCTACACCTTC
CASSPPVGQGDYGYTF
>.|TRBV27|.|TRBJ2-6
TGTGCCAGCAGTTTGAGATGGACACCGCTCCTACTCTCTGGGGCCAACGTCCTGACTTTC
CASSLRWTPLLLSGANVLTF
>.|TRBV4-3|.|TRBJ2-7
TGCGCCAGCAGCCAAGGTACCGGGAGCTCCTACGAGCAGTACTTC
CASSQGTGSSYEQYF
>.|TRBV19|.|TRBJ2-7
TGTGCCAGTAGTATAGCCTCGGTACGACAGGCCTACGAGCAGTACTTC
CASSIASVRQAYEQYF
>.|TRBV10-3|.|TRBJ1-1
TGTGCCATCAGCATTGTCATGAACACTGAAGCTTTCTTT
CAISIVMNTEAFF
>.|TRBV5-5|.|TRBJ1-4
TGTGCCAGCAGCCCTACTAATGAAAAACTGTTTTTT
CASSPTNEKLFF
>.|TRBV19|TRBD2|TRBJ2-7
TGTGCCAGTAGTATAGCCCTAGCGGGAGGGCCGTTCGAGCAGTACTTC
CASSIALAGGPFEQYF
>.|TRBV19|TRBD1|TRBJ2-5
TGTGCCAGCCGGGACAGGGGTCGGCAAGAGACCCAGTACTTC
CASRDRGRQETQYF